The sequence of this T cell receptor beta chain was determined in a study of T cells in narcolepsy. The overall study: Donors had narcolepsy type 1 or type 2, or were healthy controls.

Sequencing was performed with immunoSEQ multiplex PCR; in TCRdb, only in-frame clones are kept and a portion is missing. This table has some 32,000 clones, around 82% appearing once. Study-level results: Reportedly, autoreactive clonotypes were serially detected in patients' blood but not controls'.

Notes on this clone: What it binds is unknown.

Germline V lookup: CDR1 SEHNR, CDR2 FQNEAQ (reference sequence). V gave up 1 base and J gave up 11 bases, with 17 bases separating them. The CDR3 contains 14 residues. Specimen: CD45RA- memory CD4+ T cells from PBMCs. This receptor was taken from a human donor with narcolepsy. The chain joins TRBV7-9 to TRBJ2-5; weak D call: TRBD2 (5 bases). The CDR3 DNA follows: TGTGCCAGCAGCTTAGGTACGATCGTGGGAGAGCAGTACTTC. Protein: CASSLGTIVGEQYF.